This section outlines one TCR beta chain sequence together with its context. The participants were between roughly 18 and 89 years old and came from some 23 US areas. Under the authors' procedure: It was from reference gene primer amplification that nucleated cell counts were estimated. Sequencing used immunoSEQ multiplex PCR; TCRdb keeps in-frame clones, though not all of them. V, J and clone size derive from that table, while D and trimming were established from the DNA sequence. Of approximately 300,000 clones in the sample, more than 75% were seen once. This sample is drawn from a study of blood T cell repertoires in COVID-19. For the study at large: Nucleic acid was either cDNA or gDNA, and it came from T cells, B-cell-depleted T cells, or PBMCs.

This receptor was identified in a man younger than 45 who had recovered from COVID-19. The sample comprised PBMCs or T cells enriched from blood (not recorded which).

The CDR3 is CASSQAYRTPYEQYF. CDR3 in DNA: TGTGCCAGCAGCCAGGCCTACAGGACCCCCTACGAGCAGTACTTC. The rearrangement links TRBV3-1 (or the pseudogene TRBV3-2) to TRBJ2-7; D is perhaps TRBD1 (5 bases). Germline CDR1 reads LGHDT; CDR2 reads YNNKEL (reference sequence). The germline V and J ends were trimmed by 3 bases and 2 bases, with 14 bases remaining between them. This CDR3 comprises 15 residues.